Below are 23 T cell receptor beta chains sequenced from a single sample in a study of cytomegalovirus exposure and HLA in healthy donors. Clones were read by immunoSEQ multiplex PCR, and TCRdb kept only the in-frame ones, dropping some. The sample consists of about 71,000 clones, around 93% of them appearing once. Input material: PBMCs. These receptors were collected from a woman younger than 30 in good health and CMV-seronegative.

This sequence joins TRBV6-1 and TRBJ1-2; no clear D gene. The V end lost 2 bases, the J end lost 0 bases, and 7 bases lay between the germline ends. Germline CDR1 MNHNS, CDR2 SASEGT. CDR3 length: 14 residues. The CDR3 coding sequence is TGTGCCAGCAGTGAAACCGGGGCTAACTATGGCTACACCTTC. It specifies CASSETGANYGYTF.

The chain combines TRBV27 with TRBJ1-6; 7 nucleotides align to TRBD1. The length of the CDR3 is 16 residues. Germline V gives CDR1 MNHEY, CDR2 SMNVEV (reference sequence). V lost 2 bases to trimming and J lost 8 bases; unmatched junction nucleotides: 9. CDR3 coding DNA: TGTGCCAGCAGTTTAGGGCCAGGGGGAGGTGATTCACCCCTCCACTTT. Translated: CASSLGPGGGDSPLHF.

The chain carries TRBV12-5 and TRBJ2-1; 13 nucleotides agree with TRBD2. J gave up 7 bases and V 4 bases, and 10 bases lay outside the gene matches. CDR3 length equals 17 residues. Germline values: CDR1 LGHNT, CDR2 FRNRAP. The CDR3 loop reads CASGSQTSGRTWNEQFF. The CDR3, as DNA: TGTGCTAGTGGTTCCCAGACTAGCGGGAGGACATGGAATGAGCAGTTCTTC.

V gene TRBV5-6 combines with J gene TRBJ1-2; possible D gene TRBD1, 5 bases. V was cut by 2 bases and J by 5 bases, with 16 bases left in between. Germline CDR1 and CDR2: SGHDT and YYEEEE. The CDR3 has 15 residues. The CDR3: CASSLVEQAIYGYTF. The DNA for the CDR3 is TGTGCCAGCAGCTTAGTGGAACAGGCGATTTATGGCTACACCTTC.

The chain joins TRBV7-6 to TRBJ2-7; the D is unclear. The CDR3 runs 14 residues. The V gene lost 3 bases and the J gene lost 6 bases, with 15 bases spanning the gap. CDR1 and CDR2 from the germline V gene are SGHVS and FNYEAQ. The CDR3 sequence is CASSFGPGEREQYF. The CDR3 DNA reads TGTGCCAGCAGCTTTGGGCCAGGCGAACGCGAGCAGTACTTC.

The chain is built from TRBV14 and TRBJ2-1; tentatively, D is TRBD2 (7 bases). In germline, CDR1 is SGHDN, CDR2 FVKESK. Trimming cost V 1 base and J 2 bases, with 21 bases left between them. CDR3 size: 19 residues. The CDR3 here is CASSQVGIWRGRAYNEQFF. The CDR3 DNA reads TGTGCCAGCAGCCAAGTAGGTATTTGGCGGGGGCGCGCCTACAATGAGCAGTTCTTC.

This chain links TRBV27 with TRBJ2-2, with TRBD2 matching over 7 bases. The CDR3 totals 15 residues. V shed 4 bases, J shed 6 bases, and the junction held 8 bases outside the gene matches. From germline, CDR1 is MNHEY and CDR2 SMNVEV (reference sequence). In nucleotides, the CDR3 is TGTGCCAGCAGTTCTCGACTAGCTCTGGCCGGGGAGCTGTTTTTT. Translation: CASSSRLALAGELFF.

The chain recombines TRBV19 with TRBJ1-6, with D possibly being TRBD1 (6 bases). CDR3 length: 15 amino acids. Germline values: CDR1 LNHDA, CDR2 SQIVND (reference sequence). V lost 1 base, J lost 4 bases, and 8 bases lay in between. CDR3 protein: CASSIVDRYNSPLHF. DNA for the CDR3: TGTGCCAGTAGTATAGTGGACAGATATAATTCACCCCTCCACTTT.

V gene TRBV5-6 combines with J gene TRBJ2-1; D unclear. V was clipped by 1 base and J by 9 bases, with 8 bases between them. Germline V gene sequence: CDR1 SGHDT, CDR2 YYEEEE. The CDR3 extends over 12 amino acids. The CDR3: CASSLIQSEQFF. Written as DNA, the CDR3 is TGTGCCAGCAGCTTGATCCAATCTGAGCAGTTCTTC. Variable domain in full (rest from reference TRBV5-6 and TRBJ2-1): DAGVTQSPTHLIKTRGQQVTLRCSPKSGHDTVSWYQQALGQGPQFIFQYYEEEERQRGNFPDRFSGHQFPNYSSELNVNALLLGDSALYLCASSLIQSEQFFGPGTRLTVL.

This chain uses TRBV5-4 with TRBJ1-4; D gene uncertain. The V gene lost 6 bases and the J gene lost 8 bases, with 14 bases spanning the gap. This CDR3 region has 13 residues. CDR1 and CDR2 from the germline V gene are SGHNT and YYREEE (reference sequence). In DNA, the CDR3 is TGTGCCAGCACCCCGGAGGGAGGGGAAAAACTGTTTTTT. Protein product: CASTPEGGEKLFF.

The chain couples TRBV27 to TRBJ2-7; D remains unclear. There are 12 residues in the CDR3. Germline V CDR1 and CDR2: MNHEY, SMNVEV (reference sequence). The V end lost 4 bases, the J end lost 4 bases, and 8 bases lay between the germline ends. CDR3 bases: TGTGCCAGCAGTTCTAAATTATACGAGCAGTACTTC. The encoded protein is CASSSKLYEQYF.

The chain is built from TRBV13 and TRBJ2-1, with 8 bases fitting TRBD2. The germline CDR1 and CDR2 sequences are PRHDT and FYEKMQ (reference sequence). The CDR3 covers 13 residues. J lost 7 bases, V lost 8 bases, and 7 bases had no gene match. CDR3 DNA: TGTGCCAGCGGGCGGGGGGCCAGGAATGAGCAGTTCTTC. Translation: CASGRGARNEQFF.

The V gene is TRBV5-5, the J gene TRBJ2-1; 9 nucleotides match TRBD1. V gave up 4 bases and J gave up 0 bases; unmatched junction bases: 5. The CDR3 spans 16 residues. Germline lookup yields CDR1 SGHKS and CDR2 YYEKEE (reference sequence). The CDR3 region is CASSGTGGDSYNEQFF. The CDR3 nucleotides are TGTGCCAGCAGCGGAACAGGGGGCGACTCCTACAATGAGCAGTTCTTC.

The chain couples TRBV7-2 to TRBJ2-2; D not certain. CDR1 SGHTA and CDR2 FQGNSA come from the germline V gene. Between the trimmed V and J ends, which lost 3 bases and 0 bases, there was a span of 8 bases. This CDR3 contains 15 residues. CDR3 bases: TGTGCCAGCAGCTTGAGGTGGGCGAACACCGGGGAGCTGTTTTTT. Amino acids: CASSLRWANTGELFF.

This clone was detected a few times. The chain carries TRBV18 and TRBJ2-2; D is undetermined. CDR1 and CDR2 from the germline V gene are KGHSH and LQKENI. The CDR3 consists of 13 residues. V was clipped by 2 bases and J by 5 bases, with 6 bases between them. The CDR3 DNA reads TGTGCCAGCTCACCAGACGGGACCGGGGAGCTGTTTTTT. As protein: CASSPDGTGELFF.

The V and J genes are TRBV28 and TRBJ1-4; a weak D match, TRBD1 (6 bases). The CDR3 length is 15 residues. The V end lost 2 bases, the J end lost 7 bases, and 14 bases lay between the germline ends. Germline V CDR1 and CDR2: MDHEN, SYDVKM. CDR3 in DNA: TGTGCCAGCAGTTTAGTGCAGGGGTTAGGTGAAAAACTGTTTTTT. Its translation is CASSLVQGLGEKLFF.

V usage is TRBV27 and J usage is TRBJ1-2; D ambiguous. V was trimmed by 5 bases and J by 3 bases, leaving 19 bases between them. In germline, CDR1 is MNHEY, CDR2 SMNVEV (reference sequence). The length of the CDR3 is 16 residues. DNA of the CDR3: TGTGCCAGCAGTCCCACCTCCGATACCGGGGACTATGGCTACACCTTC. This codes for CASSPTSDTGDYGYTF.

A single count supports this clone. The chain is built from TRBV27 and TRBJ1-6; tentatively, D is TRBD1 (6 bases). CDR3 length equals 12 residues. The germline gives CDR1 MNHEY, CDR2 SMNVEV (reference sequence). Trimming took off 6 bases at V and 7 bases at J, with 7 bases between the two ends. The CDR3 DNA follows: TGTGCCAGCAGCCAGGGGAATTCACCCCTCCACTTT. Encoded protein: CASSQGNSPLHF.

V and J are TRBV27 and TRBJ2-3; 8 nucleotides match TRBD1. Germline CDR1 is MNHEY and CDR2 is SMNVEV (reference sequence). This CDR3 has 12 amino acids. With V trimmed by 11 bases and J by 5 bases, 6 bases remained unmatched. The CDR3 sequence is CAATDREDTQYF. The CDR3 DNA is TGTGCCGCAACGGACAGGGAAGATACGCAGTATTTT.

This rearrangement joins TRBV6-5 to TRBJ1-1, with 7 positions matching TRBD1. With V trimmed by 5 bases and J by 0 bases, 3 bases remained unmatched. This CDR3 is built from 14 residues. CDR1 MNHEY and CDR2 SVGAGI come from the germline V gene. The CDR3 region is CASSRQGMNTEAFF. CDR3 bases: TGTGCCAGCAGTCGACAGGGAATGAACACTGAAGCTTTCTTT.

The chain combines TRBV18 with TRBJ2-1; 7 bases map to TRBD1. V dropped 0 bases and J dropped 4; count of bases not matched to a gene: 6. This CDR3 contains 16 residues. The germline CDR1 and CDR2 sequences are KGHSH and LQKENI. CDR3 amino acids: CASSPPDRDPYNEQFF. The CDR3 region has the DNA TGTGCCAGCTCACCACCCGACAGGGACCCTTACAATGAGCAGTTCTTC.

The V and J genes are TRBV27 and TRBJ2-7; 8 nucleotides agree with TRBD2. This CDR3 has 15 residues. Trimming cost V 4 bases and J 2 bases; bases outside gene matches: 7. The germline CDR1 and CDR2 sequences are MNHEY and SMNVEV (reference sequence). The CDR3 loop reads CASSWGTSFAYEQYF. CDR3 in DNA: TGTGCCAGCAGTTGGGGGACTAGTTTTGCCTACGAGCAGTACTTC.

The chain is built from TRBV10-1 and TRBJ2-5, with D tentatively TRBD1 (5 bases). The CDR3 extends over 16 amino acids. The V and J ends lost 2 bases and 5 bases respectively, with 18 bases between them. Germline-derived CDR1 and CDR2 are WNHNN and SYGVQD (reference sequence). CDR3 DNA: TGCGCCAGCAGTGAGAGGTCGGGCCCGGCAGGGGAGACCCAGTACTTC. It is translated as CASSERSGPAGETQYF.